This is a list of T cell receptor beta chains from one sample in a study of siplizumab effects on memory and regulatory T cells. Produced via immunoSEQ multiplex PCR; TCRdb's table is partial and in-frame only. Found here are over 70,000 clones, over 90% of them singletons; the top ten hold around a sixth. The sample consisted of CD8+ T cells sorted from blood. These receptors all come from a human donor in good health. Both conserved end residues are part of each CDR3. A D gene is named only where the DNA matches it firmly.

v_call	d_call	cdr3_aa
TRBV19	NA	CASSITGSNEQFF
TRBV27	NA	CASSEVRGNTEAFF
TRBV28	NA	CASRPRGGSNYGYTF
TRBV27	TRBD1	CASADRASYEQYF
TRBV10-2	TRBD2	CASSPSGSTDTQYF
TRBV4-1	NA	CASSPDRNYGYTF
TRBV2	TRBD2	CASRGTSGIGAKNIQYF
TRBV11-1	NA	CASSLADTSSYEQYF
TRBV9	TRBD1	CASSECGTGDEQYF
TRBV10-2	TRBD2	CASSERTSGRGETQYF
TRBV28	NA	CASSSLQGLNEAFF
TRBV29-1	NA	CSVGAGFNQPQHF
TRBV2	NA	CASSAVEAYEQYF
TRBV6-5	NA	CASSYSAGEGEEKLFF
TRBV6-1	TRBD1	CASSDVWDSQYGYTF
TRBV27	NA	CASSLYFQSYEQYF
TRBV27	NA	CASSLGRNQPQHF
TRBV28	NA	CASSLGRAYEQFF
TRBV4-1	TRBD2	CASRPGTSGMYEQYF
TRBV15	NA	CATTQLHNEQFF
TRBV7-2	NA	CASSLLAYNEQFF
TRBV9	NA	CASSKSGTSSSYNEQFF
TRBV27	NA	CASSSSDSLITDTQYF
TRBV11-1	TRBD2	CASAVRYGRAYNEQFF
TRBV10-3	NA	CAITVGYEQYF
TRBV27	NA	CASKFGGAGIIYEQYF
TRBV11-2	NA	CASSYAGSNQPQHF
TRBV29-1	TRBD1	CSVDRGHVNEQFF
TRBV27	TRBD1	CASSLSTGEVSNEQFF
TRBV29-1	TRBD1	CSVEEGAGQGRISYEQYF
TRBV11-2	TRBD1	CASSFQGQGYTEAFF
TRBV6-4	NA	CASSDSFSAGDTQYF
TRBV4-1	NA	CASSQGIRGYTF
TRBV29-1	TRBD2	CSVAGTSGRDEQFF
TRBV21-1	NA	CASSLLDWPEGEQYF
TRBV11-2	TRBD1	CASSSGQGAYEQYF
TRBV29-1	NA	CSVEFPEAFF
TRBV7-9	NA	CASSFPDEQFF
TRBV5-6	NA	CASSLKSVAPEAFF
TRBV30	NA	CAWSNRPPNEQFF
TRBV19	TRBD2	CASSIGYLAGGPATDTQYF
TRBV19	NA	CASTNGVISNQPQHF
TRBV7-9	NA	CASTTGEGQFF
TRBV27	TRBD1	CASSLAGTGNQPQHF
TRBV6-6	TRBD1	CASSYGTGVDEQFF
TRBV19	NA	CASSPTHYSNQPQHF
TRBV15	NA	CATSRVRTTEPNTEAFF
TRBV27	NA	CASSLLFQLGFDEQFF
TRBV13	TRBD1	CASSLETGGDEQFF
TRBV11-2	NA	CASSEGLEKAYF
TRBV7-9	NA	CASSLGPGLETQYF
TRBV7-8	NA	CASSLAGFQETQYF
TRBV4-1	TRBD2	CASRETSATANTGELFF
TRBV7-8	NA	CASSPRGLAAFQYF
TRBV6-5	NA	CASTRKVGIEQYF
TRBV5-1	TRBD2	CASSPTSGRAIVYPDTQYF
TRBV4-1	TRBD2	CASSQDGSQRDFTDTQYF
TRBV5-1	NA	CASSHRQPSYEQYF
TRBV15	TRBD2	CATSTRLAGRTDTQYF